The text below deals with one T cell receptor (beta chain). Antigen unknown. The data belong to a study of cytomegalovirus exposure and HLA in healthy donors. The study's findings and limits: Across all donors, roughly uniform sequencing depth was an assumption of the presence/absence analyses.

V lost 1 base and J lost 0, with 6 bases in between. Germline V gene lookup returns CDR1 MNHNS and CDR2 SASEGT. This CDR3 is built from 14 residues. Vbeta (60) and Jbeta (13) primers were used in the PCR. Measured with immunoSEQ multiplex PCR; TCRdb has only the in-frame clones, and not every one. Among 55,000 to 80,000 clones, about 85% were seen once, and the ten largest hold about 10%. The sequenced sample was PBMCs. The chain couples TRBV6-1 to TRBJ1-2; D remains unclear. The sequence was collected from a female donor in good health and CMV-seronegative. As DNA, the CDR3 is TGTGCCAGCAGTGAAGGGGCAGCTAACTATGGCTACACCTTC. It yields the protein CASSEGAANYGYTF.